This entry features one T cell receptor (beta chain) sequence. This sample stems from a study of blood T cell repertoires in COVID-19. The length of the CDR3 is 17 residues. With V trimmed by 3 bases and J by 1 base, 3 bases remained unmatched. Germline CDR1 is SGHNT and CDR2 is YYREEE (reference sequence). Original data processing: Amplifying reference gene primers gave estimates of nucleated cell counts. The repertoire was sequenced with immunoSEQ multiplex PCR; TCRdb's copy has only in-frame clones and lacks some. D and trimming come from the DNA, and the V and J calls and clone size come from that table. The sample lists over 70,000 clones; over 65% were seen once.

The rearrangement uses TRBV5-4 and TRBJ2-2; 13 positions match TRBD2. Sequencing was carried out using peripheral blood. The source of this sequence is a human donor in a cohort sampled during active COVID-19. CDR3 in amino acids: CASSSGLAGVNTGELFF. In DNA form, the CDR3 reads TGTGCCAGCAGCTCAGGACTAGCGGGAGTGAACACCGGGGAGCTGTTTTTT.